This TCR beta chain was captured by sequencing in a study of T-cell reconstitution after alpha-beta-depleted transplantation in children. Comments on this clonotype: The antigen remains undetermined.

It was with unique molecular identifiers that the TCRbeta library was prepared. Each CDR3 protein gets one entry after TCRdb re-called the PCR reads with MiXCR. The sample contains 600,000 or so distinct CDR3 sequences, roughly 23% of which appear only once. CDR1 and CDR2 from the germline V gene are MNHEY and SVGAGI. There are 17 residues in the CDR3. V shed 4 bases, J shed 2 bases, and the junction held 4 bases outside the gene matches. Study-level points and caveats: The origin of high day-60 TCRbeta diversity in some patients lay in surviving recipient T cells and thymic progenitors. At around two months after transplant, the alpha-beta T cells were reportedly derived from several hundred expanded clones that came from non-depleted graft cells. Counts and diversity of T cells one year after transplant came mostly from newly produced T cells.

The chain couples TRBV6-5 to TRBJ2-1; 14 nucleotides align to TRBD2. The material sequenced was PBMCs, mostly from graft donor cells, taken 360 days after TCRalphabeta/CD19-depleted stem cell transplant. This receptor was identified in a boy younger than two who had a stem cell transplant for acute myeloid leukemia, so the T cells may come from the graft donor. CDR3 sequence: CASSSRLAGGPYNEQFF. CDR3 DNA sequence: TGTGCCAGCAGTTCAAGACTAGCGGGGGGGCCCTACAATGAGCAGTTCTTC.